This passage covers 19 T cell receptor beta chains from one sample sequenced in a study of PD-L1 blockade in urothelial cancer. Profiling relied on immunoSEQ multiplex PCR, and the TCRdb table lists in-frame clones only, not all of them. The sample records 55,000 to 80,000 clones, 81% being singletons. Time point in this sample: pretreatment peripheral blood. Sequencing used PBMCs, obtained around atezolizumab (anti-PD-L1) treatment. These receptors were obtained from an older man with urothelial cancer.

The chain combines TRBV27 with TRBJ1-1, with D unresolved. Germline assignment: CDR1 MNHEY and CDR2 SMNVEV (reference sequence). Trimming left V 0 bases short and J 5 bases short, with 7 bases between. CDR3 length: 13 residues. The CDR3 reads CASSLSPGTEAFF. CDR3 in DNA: TGTGCCAGCAGTTTATCTCCGGGGACTGAAGCTTTCTTT.

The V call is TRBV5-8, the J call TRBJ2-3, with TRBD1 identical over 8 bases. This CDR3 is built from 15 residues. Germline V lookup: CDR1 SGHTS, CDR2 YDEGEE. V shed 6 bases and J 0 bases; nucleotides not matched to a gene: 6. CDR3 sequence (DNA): TGTGCCAGCACACCTAGGACAGGGAGCACAGATACGCAGTATTTT. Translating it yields CASTPRTGSTDTQYF.

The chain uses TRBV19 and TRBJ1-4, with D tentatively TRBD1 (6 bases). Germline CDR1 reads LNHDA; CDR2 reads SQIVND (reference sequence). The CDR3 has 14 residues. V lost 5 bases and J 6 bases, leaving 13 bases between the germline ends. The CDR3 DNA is TGTGCCAGTAGTCCACAGGGTCTCGATGAAAAACTGTTTTTT. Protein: CASSPQGLDEKLFF.

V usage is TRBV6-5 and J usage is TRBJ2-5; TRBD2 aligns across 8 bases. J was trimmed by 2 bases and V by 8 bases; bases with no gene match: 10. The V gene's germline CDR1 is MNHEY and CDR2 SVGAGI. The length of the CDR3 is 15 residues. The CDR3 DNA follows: TGTGCCAGCTCTTCTGCGGGAGGAAGGCAAGAGACCCAGTACTTC. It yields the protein CASSSAGGRQETQYF.

CDR3 loop: CASSKDSQPQHF. As DNA, the CDR3 is TGTGCCAGCAGCAAGGACTCTCAGCCCCAGCATTTT. This chain uses TRBV7-9 with TRBJ1-5, with no clear D. CDR3 length: 12 residues. Germline loops: CDR1 SEHNR, CDR2 FQNEAQ (reference sequence). Trimming pared 5 bases from V and 6 bases from J, leaving 8 bases between.

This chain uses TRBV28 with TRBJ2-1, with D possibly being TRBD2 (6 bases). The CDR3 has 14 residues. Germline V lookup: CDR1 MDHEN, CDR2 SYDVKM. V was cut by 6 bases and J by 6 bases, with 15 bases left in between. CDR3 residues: CASRTSSGSNEQFF. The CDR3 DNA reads TGTGCCAGCAGGACTAGTTCTGGTTCCAATGAGCAGTTCTTC.

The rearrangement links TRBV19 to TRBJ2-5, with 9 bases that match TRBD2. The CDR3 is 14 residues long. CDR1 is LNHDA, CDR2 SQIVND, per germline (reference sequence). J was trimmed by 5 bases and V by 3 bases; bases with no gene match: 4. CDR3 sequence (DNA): TGTGCCAGTAGTATGACGAGCGGGAGGGAGACCCAGTACTTC. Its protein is CASSMTSGRETQYF.

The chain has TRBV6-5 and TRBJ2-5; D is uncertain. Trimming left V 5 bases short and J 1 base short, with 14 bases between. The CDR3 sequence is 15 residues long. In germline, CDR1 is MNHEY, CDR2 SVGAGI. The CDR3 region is CASSAPGLPQETQYF. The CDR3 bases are TGTGCCAGCAGTGCTCCAGGATTGCCCCAAGAGACCCAGTACTTC.

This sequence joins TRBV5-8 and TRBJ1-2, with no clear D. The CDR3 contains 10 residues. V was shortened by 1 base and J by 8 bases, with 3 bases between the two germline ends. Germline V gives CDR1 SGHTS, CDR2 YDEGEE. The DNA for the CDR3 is TGTGCCAGCAGCTTGCGGGGCTACACCTTC. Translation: CASSLRGYTF.

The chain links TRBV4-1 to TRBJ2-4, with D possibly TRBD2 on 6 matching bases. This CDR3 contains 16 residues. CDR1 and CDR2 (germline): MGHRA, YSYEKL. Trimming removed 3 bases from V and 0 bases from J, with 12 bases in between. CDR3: CASSQGLPIAKNIQYF. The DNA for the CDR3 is TGCGCCAGCAGCCAGGGACTCCCGATAGCCAAAAACATTCAGTACTTC.

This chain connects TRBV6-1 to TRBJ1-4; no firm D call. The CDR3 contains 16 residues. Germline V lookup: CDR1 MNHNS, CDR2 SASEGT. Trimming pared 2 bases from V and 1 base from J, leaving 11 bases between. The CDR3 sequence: CASSERQRLTNEKLFF. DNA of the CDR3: TGTGCCAGCAGTGAACGTCAGCGACTAACTAATGAAAAACTGTTTTTT.

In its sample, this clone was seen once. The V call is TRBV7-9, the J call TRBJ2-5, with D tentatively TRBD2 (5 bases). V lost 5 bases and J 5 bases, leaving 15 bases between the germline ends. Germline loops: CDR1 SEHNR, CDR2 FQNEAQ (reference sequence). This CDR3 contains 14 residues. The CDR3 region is CASSLGPSGETQYF. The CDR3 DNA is TGTGCCAGCAGCCTGGGCCCCTCGGGGGAGACCCAGTACTTC.

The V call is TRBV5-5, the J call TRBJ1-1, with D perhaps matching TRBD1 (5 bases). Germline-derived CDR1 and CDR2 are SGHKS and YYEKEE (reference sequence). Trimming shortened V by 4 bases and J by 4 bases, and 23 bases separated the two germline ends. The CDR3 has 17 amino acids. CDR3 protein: CASSLQASQWWVTEAFF. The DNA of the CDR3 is TGTGCCAGCAGCCTACAGGCCAGTCAGTGGTGGGTCACTGAAGCTTTCTTT.

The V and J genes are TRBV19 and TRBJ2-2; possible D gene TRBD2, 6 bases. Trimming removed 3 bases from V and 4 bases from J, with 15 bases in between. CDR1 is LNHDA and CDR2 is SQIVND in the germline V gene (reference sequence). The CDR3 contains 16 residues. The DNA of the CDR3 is TGTGCCAGTAGTATGAGGAGGGGAGGAATCACCGGGGAGCTGTTTTTT. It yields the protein CASSMRRGGITGELFF.

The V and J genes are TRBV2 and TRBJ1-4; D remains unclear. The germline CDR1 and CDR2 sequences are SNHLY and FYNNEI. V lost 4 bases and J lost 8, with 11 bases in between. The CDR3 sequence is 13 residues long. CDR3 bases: TGTGCCAGCAGTGGAGAGCGCGGGGAAAAACTGTTTTTT. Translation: CASSGERGEKLFF.

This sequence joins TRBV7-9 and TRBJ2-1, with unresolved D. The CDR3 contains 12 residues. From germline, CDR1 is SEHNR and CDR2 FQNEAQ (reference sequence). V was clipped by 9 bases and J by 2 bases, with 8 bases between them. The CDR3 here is CASWATYNEQFF. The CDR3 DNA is TGTGCCAGTTGGGCAACCTACAATGAGCAGTTCTTC.

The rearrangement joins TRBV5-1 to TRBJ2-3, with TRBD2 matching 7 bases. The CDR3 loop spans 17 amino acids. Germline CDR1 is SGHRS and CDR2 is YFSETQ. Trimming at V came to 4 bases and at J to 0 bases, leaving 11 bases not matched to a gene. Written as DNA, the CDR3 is TGCGCCAGCAGCGTGCTTTATAGCGGGTCTAGCACAGATACGCAGTATTTT. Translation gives CASSVLYSGSSTDTQYF.

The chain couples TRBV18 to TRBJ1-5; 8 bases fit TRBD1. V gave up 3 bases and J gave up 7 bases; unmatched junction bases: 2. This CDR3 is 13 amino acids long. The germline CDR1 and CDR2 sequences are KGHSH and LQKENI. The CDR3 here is CASSPTGDQPQHF. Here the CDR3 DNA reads TGTGCCAGCTCACCGACAGGGGACCAGCCCCAGCATTTT.

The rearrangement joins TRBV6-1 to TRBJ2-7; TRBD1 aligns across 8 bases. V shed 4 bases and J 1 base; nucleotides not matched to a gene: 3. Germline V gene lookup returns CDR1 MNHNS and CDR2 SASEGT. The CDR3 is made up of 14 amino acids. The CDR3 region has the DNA TGTGCCAGCAGTGGGGACAGGTTATCCTACGAGCAGTACTTC. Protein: CASSGDRLSYEQYF.